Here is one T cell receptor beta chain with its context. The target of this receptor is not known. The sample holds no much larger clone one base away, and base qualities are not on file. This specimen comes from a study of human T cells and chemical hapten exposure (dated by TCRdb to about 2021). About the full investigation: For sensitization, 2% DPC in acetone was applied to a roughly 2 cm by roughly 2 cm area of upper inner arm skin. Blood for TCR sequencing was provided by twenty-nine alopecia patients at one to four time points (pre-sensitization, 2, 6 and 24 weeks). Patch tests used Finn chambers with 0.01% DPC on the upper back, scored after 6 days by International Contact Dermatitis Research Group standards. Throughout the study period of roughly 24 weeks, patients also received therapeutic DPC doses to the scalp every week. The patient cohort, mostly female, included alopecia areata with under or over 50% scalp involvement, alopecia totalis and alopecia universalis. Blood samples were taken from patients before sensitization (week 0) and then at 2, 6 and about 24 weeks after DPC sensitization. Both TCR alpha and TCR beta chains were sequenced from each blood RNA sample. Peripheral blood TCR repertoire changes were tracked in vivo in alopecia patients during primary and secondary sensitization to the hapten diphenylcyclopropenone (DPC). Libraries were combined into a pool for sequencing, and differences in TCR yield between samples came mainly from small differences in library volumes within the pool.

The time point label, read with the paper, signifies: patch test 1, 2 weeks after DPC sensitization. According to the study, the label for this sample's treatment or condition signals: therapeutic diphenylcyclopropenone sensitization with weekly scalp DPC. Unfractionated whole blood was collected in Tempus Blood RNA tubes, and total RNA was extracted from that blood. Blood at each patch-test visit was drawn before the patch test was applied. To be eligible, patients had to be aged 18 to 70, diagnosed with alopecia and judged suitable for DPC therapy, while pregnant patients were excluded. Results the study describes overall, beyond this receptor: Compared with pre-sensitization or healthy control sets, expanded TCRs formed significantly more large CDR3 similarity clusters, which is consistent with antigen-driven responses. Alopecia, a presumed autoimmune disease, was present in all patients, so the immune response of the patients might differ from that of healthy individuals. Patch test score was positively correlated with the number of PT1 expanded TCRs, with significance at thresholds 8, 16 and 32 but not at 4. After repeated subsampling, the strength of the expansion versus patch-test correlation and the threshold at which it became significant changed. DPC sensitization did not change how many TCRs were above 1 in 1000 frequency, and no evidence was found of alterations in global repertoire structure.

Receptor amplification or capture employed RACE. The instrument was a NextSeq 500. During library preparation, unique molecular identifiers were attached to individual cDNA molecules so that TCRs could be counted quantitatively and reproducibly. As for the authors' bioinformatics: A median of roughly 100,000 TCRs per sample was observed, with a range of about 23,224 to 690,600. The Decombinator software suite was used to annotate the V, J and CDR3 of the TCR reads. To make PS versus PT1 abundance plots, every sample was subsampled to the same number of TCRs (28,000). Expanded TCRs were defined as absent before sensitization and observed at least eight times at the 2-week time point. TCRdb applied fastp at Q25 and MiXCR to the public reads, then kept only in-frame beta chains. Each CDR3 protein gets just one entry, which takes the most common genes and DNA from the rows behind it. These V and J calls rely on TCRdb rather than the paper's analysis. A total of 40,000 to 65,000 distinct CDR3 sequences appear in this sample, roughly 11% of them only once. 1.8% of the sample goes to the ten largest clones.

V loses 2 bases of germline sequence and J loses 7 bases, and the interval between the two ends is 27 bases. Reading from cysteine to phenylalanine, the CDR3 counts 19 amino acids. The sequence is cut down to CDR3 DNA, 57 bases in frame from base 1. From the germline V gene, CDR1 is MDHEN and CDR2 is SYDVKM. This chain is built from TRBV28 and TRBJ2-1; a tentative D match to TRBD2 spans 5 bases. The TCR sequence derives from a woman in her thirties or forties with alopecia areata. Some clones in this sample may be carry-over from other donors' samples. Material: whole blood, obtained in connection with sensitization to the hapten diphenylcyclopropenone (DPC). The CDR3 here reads CASSLPYKSEDFGWNEQFF. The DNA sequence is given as TGTGCCAGCAGTTTACCCTATAAATCAGAGGACTTTGGATGGAATGAGCAGTTCTTC.